This entry features one TCR beta chain sequence. Its specificity is unknown. The CDR3 goes on 3 residues after the read ends, and that part is filled in from the germline J gene. CDR1 is MNHNS, CDR2 SASEGT, per germline. Losses at the gene ends were 4 bases for V and 7 bases for J; bases not matched to a gene: 6. The CDR3 extends over 13 amino acids. Reduced serum IgG, IgA and/or IgM plus specific antibody deficiency defined CVID. The CVID group had around 15 females and around 29 males, mean age 40. Assay: immunoSEQ multiplex PCR; the TCRdb copy retains only in-frame clones and omits some. This sample has 25,000 to 30,000 clones and no singletons, with approximately 31% in the ten largest. This record comes from a study of T cell clonality in common variable immunodeficiency. Notes on the study in general: Fewer deletions and N-nucleotide insertions were reportedly seen in common variable immunodeficiency TCR beta sequences. The cause of increased CVID clonality remains unclear without subpopulation sequencing.

The V and J genes are TRBV6-1 and TRBJ1-2, with TRBD1 matching 7 bases. The sample consisted of peripheral blood mononuclear cells. This receptor was obtained from a human donor with common variable immunodeficiency. This CDR3 is CASSARQGVGYTF. The part of the CDR3 DNA that was read is TGTGCCAGCAGTGCGCGACAGGGAGTTGGC.